The 24 T cell receptor beta chains below come from one sample, sequenced in a study of T-cell reconstitution after alpha-beta-depleted transplantation in children. A TCRbeta library incorporating unique molecular identifiers was prepared. TCRdb recomputed calls from the PCR reads with MiXCR, one row per CDR3 protein. The table has 750,000 to 950,000 distinct CDR3 sequences, 16% seen once; the top ten hold 5%. Here the sequenced sample was PBMCs, mostly from graft donor cells, taken 360 days after TCRalphabeta/CD19-depleted stem cell transplant. These receptors were taken from a male patient aged 10-17 years who had a stem cell transplant for acute lymphoblastic leukemia, so the T cells may come from the graft donor.

This clonotype turned up a few times. The chain has TRBV5-1 and TRBJ2-2; the match to TRBD1 covers 8 bases. V dropped 6 bases and J dropped 6; count of bases not matched to a gene: 4. Germline V gene data show CDR1 as SGHRS and CDR2 as YFSETQ. The CDR3 loop spans 13 amino acids. The CDR3 is CASTLQGAGELFF. CDR3 nucleotides: TGCGCCAGCACTCTACAGGGGGCCGGGGAGCTGTTTTTT.

This clonotype has only a few counts. This chain joins TRBV14 and TRBJ2-7; D tentatively reads TRBD1 or TRBD2 (5 bases each). Germline V gene sequence: CDR1 SGHDN, CDR2 FVKESK. The CDR3 loop spans 15 amino acids. The ends were cut back, 2 bases at V and 0 bases at J, with 11 bases in the middle. This CDR3 reads CASSQRGTPSYEQYF. For the CDR3, the DNA is TGTGCCAGCAGCCAAAGAGGGACCCCCTCCTACGAGCAGTACTTC.

V usage is TRBV2 and J usage is TRBJ2-7; D may be TRBD1 (6 bases). V dropped 4 bases and J dropped 3 bases, with 16 bases sitting between them. The CDR3 contains 15 residues. Germline V gene sequence: CDR1 SNHLY, CDR2 FYNNEI. DNA for the CDR3: TGTGCCAGCAGTGGCAACAGGGACACTTTCTACGAGCAGTACTTC. It codes for CASSGNRDTFYEQYF.

The V gene is TRBV4-1, the J gene TRBJ2-2, with D perhaps matching TRBD2 (5 bases). This CDR3 is built from 16 residues. Germline CDR1 MGHRA, CDR2 YSYEKL. V was trimmed by 0 bases and J by 6 bases, leaving 14 bases between them. DNA of the CDR3: TGCGCCAGCAGCCAAGATTACGGACTTAACTCCGGGGAGCTGTTTTTT. Protein product: CASSQDYGLNSGELFF.

In this sample, this clonotype turned up many times. The V gene is TRBV3-1, the J gene TRBJ2-1, with TRBD1 as a possible D gene (6 bases). V lost 6 bases and J lost 7, with 19 bases in between. CDR1 and CDR2 (germline): LGHDT, YNNKEL (reference sequence). The CDR3 totals 15 residues. The CDR3 spells CASRPGAPIENEQFF. The CDR3 DNA reads TGTGCCAGCAGGCCAGGGGCCCCAATCGAGAATGAGCAGTTCTTC.

The table lists this clonotype with a few counts. The chain has TRBV27 and TRBJ2-3; D may be TRBD1 or TRBD2 (5 bases each). Germline V CDR1 and CDR2: MNHEY, SMNVEV (reference sequence). The germline V and J ends were trimmed by 2 bases and 4 bases, with 16 bases remaining between them. This CDR3 comprises 16 residues. The CDR3 is CASSLIEGTGPDTQYF. CDR3 DNA sequence: TGTGCCAGCAGTTTAATCGAGGGGACGGGGCCAGATACGCAGTATTTT.

J is TRBJ2-1 and V is TRBV20-1; the D gene could be TRBD1 or TRBD2 (6 bases each). Germline lookup yields CDR1 DFQATT and CDR2 SNEGSKA (reference sequence). V lost 3 bases, J lost 3 bases, and 15 bases lay in between. This CDR3 is built from 15 residues. CDR3 sequence: CSASRGGGIYNEQFF. Written as DNA, the CDR3 is TGCAGTGCTAGCAGGGGCGGCGGGATCTACAATGAGCAGTTCTTC.

This clonotype was picked up many times. The chain is built from TRBV5-1 and TRBJ2-7; 8 bases are shared with TRBD1. V dropped 3 bases and J dropped 2; count of bases not matched to a gene: 10. The germline CDR1 and CDR2 sequences are SGHRS and YFSETQ. The CDR3 length is 16 residues. This CDR3 reads CASSSGVRDRTYEQYF. As DNA, the CDR3 is TGCGCCAGCAGCTCCGGAGTGAGGGACAGGACCTACGAGCAGTACTTC. Using reference TRBV5-1 and TRBJ2-7 for the parts outside the CDR3, the full variable domain is KAGVTQTPRYLIKTRGQQVTLSCSPISGHRSVSWYQQTPGQGLQFLFEYFSETQRNKGNFPGRFSGRQFSNSRSEMNVSTLELGDSALYLCASSSGVRDRTYEQYFGPGTRLTVT.

V gene TRBV9 combines with J gene TRBJ2-1; D unresolved. Germline CDR1 and CDR2: SGDLS and YYNGEE. The V end lost 1 base, the J end lost 15 bases, and 11 bases lay between the germline ends. This CDR3 contains 11 residues. For the CDR3, the DNA is TGTGCCAGCAGCGTAACCACTATTCTGTTCTTC. This codes for CASSVTTILFF.

The V and J genes are TRBV21-1 and TRBJ2-7. TRBV21-1 is termed a pseudogene. The CDR3 runs to 17 residues. This CDR3 reads CASSKGKLAVSHYEQYF. CDR3 nucleotides: TGTGCCAGCAGCAAAGGCAAGTTGGCCGTGAGTCACTACGAGCAGTACTTC.

This clonotype appeared a few times. This chain joins TRBV18 and TRBJ2-7, with 10 bases lining up with TRBD2. CDR3 length: 16 residues. V trimming: 2 bases; J trimming: 0 bases; junction bases outside the gene matches: 4. In germline, CDR1 is KGHSH, CDR2 LQKENI. Here the CDR3 DNA reads TGTGCCAGCTCACCATCCAGCGGGAGGGACTCCTACGAGCAGTACTTC. Its protein product is CASSPSSGRDSYEQYF.

A few counts support this clonotype. The chain carries TRBV11-2 and TRBJ1-4, with D possibly matching TRBD1 (6 bases). CDR1 is SGHAT and CDR2 is FQNNGV in the germline V gene. This CDR3 comprises 14 residues. The V gene lost 3 bases and the J gene lost 4 bases, with 9 bases spanning the gap. The chain's CDR3 is CASSFGQFNEKLFF. CDR3 DNA sequence: TGTGCCAGCAGCTTCGGACAGTTTAATGAAAAACTGTTTTTT.

The V call is TRBV28, the J call TRBJ2-7; TRBD2 matches at 7 bases. The CDR3 is 13 residues long. CDR1 and CDR2 from the germline V gene are MDHEN and SYDVKM. Trimming took 3 bases from V and 6 from J; bases not matched to a gene: 5. CDR3 sequence reads: CASSFPTSPEQYF. The CDR3 bases are TGTGCCAGCAGTTTTCCGACTAGCCCCGAGCAGTACTTC.

The chain recombines TRBV5-1 with TRBJ2-1, with 7 nucleotides matching TRBD1. From germline, CDR1 is SGHRS and CDR2 YFSETQ. V lost 0 bases, J lost 7 bases, and 7 bases stayed unmatched. CDR3 size: 15 residues. CDR3 amino acids: CASSLVLGQRNEQFF. The CDR3 nucleotides read TGCGCCAGCAGCTTGGTTCTGGGACAGCGGAATGAGCAGTTCTTC.

About this clonotype: A read error may account for a junction end that differs from germline. The V gene is TRBV20-1, the J gene TRBJ2-7; 10 bases are a match to TRBD2. CDR1 is DFQATT and CDR2 is SNEGSKA in the germline V gene (reference sequence). This CDR3 is 18 amino acids long. This chain's CDR3 is CCARDFLAGEYMGYEQYF. The CDR3 nucleotides are TGCTGTGCTAGAGATTTCCTAGCGGGAGAGTACATGGGGTACGAGCAGTACTTC.

This clonotype turned up a few times. The J gene is TRBJ2-1, the V gene TRBV9; 10 nucleotides match TRBD2. Germline trimming cut 1 base from V and 8 bases from J; bases unmatched to any gene: 15. In germline, CDR1 is SGDLS, CDR2 YYNGEE. The CDR3 covers 18 residues. CDR3 in amino acids: CASSVLVDLSGRIDEQFF. CDR3 in DNA: TGTGCCAGCAGCGTATTAGTCGACCTTAGCGGGAGGATAGATGAGCAGTTCTTC. Variable domain in full (rest from reference TRBV9 and TRBJ2-1): DSGVTQTPKHLITATGQRVTLRCSPRSGDLSVYWYQQSLDQGLQFLIQYYNGEERAKGNILERFSAQQFPDLHSELNLSSLELGDSALYFCASSVLVDLSGRIDEQFFGPGTRLTVL.

This clonotype was found a few times. The rearrangement links TRBV29-1 to TRBJ2-7, with no clear D. The V end lost 6 bases, the J end lost 2 bases, and 5 bases lay between the germline ends. From germline, CDR1 is SQVTM and CDR2 ANQGSEA. This CDR3 contains 10 residues. The CDR3 region is CSVVAYEQYF. In DNA form, the CDR3 reads TGCAGCGTAGTCGCCTACGAGCAGTACTTC.

J is TRBJ2-3 and V is TRBV2; the D is unclear. The germline gives CDR1 SNHLY, CDR2 FYNNEI. Trimming stripped 5 bases from V and 6 bases from J, with 9 bases between. The CDR3 length is 12 residues. CDR3: CASSNELDTQYF. The CDR3 DNA follows: TGTGCCAGCAGTAACGAGTTGGATACGCAGTATTTT.

This clonotype has only a few counts. V and J are TRBV6-1 and TRBJ2-7; 8 nucleotides align to TRBD2. Germline loops: CDR1 MNHNS, CDR2 SASEGT. The CDR3 extends over 15 amino acids. The junction had 8 bases not matched to a gene; V was cut back by 3 bases and J by 4 bases. CDR3 region: CASSDTGGPLYEQYF. CDR3 sequence (DNA): TGTGCCAGCAGTGATACGGGAGGGCCCCTTTACGAGCAGTACTTC.

This clonotype appeared many times. The chain links TRBV5-1 to TRBJ2-1; D is undetermined. CDR3 length equals 12 residues. V was shortened by 2 bases and J by 6 bases, with 6 bases between the two germline ends. Germline-derived CDR1 and CDR2 are SGHRS and YFSETQ. This CDR3 is CASSFPFNEQFF. CDR3 coding DNA: TGCGCCAGCAGCTTTCCCTTCAATGAGCAGTTCTTC.

The V call is TRBV20-1, the J call TRBJ2-7; D gene unclear. V lost 1 base, J lost 0 bases, and 7 bases lay in between. Germline loops: CDR1 DFQATT, CDR2 SNEGSKA (reference sequence). The length of the CDR3 is 13 residues. The CDR3 region has the DNA TGCAGTGCTAGAGTCGTAAGCTCCTACGAGCAGTACTTC. Translating it yields CSARVVSSYEQYF.

The chain is built from TRBV20-1 and TRBJ2-5, with 8 bases lining up with TRBD1. This CDR3 contains 13 residues. V lost 5 bases and J lost 4; bases outside the gene matches: 6. Germline values: CDR1 DFQATT, CDR2 SNEGSKA (reference sequence). The CDR3 DNA follows: TGCAGTGCTCGACAGGGGATCGGAGAGACCCAGTACTTC. Translation: CSARQGIGETQYF.

In its sample, this clonotype was seen a few times. The junction departs from germline at one end; a sequencing error may be responsible. This chain uses TRBV29-1 with TRBJ2-7; D is possibly TRBD1 (6 bases). Germline loops: CDR1 SQVTM, CDR2 ANQGSEA. CDR3 length: 14 amino acids. The CDR3 DNA reads as TGCAGCGTGGAAGGGGGTGCGCCCCCCTACGAGCAGTACTTC. Protein: CSVEGGAPPYEQYF.

This clonotype was seen more than once but under ten times. The chain couples TRBV7-9 to TRBJ2-7; D remains unclear. The CDR3 covers 14 residues. CDR1 is SEHNR, CDR2 FQNEAQ, per germline (reference sequence). V dropped 2 bases and J dropped 0 bases, with 8 bases sitting between them. The CDR3 sequence is CASSLISSSYEQYF. CDR3 bases: TGTGCCAGCAGCTTAATTAGCAGCTCCTACGAGCAGTACTTC.